This TCR beta chain was identified during a study of blood T cells in healthy people across ages (dated by TCRdb to the mid-2010s). The study in broad terms: Template switching captured roughly one uniquely barcoded TCR beta cDNA molecule per two T cells in model experiments. The donors were divided into four age groups: young (average approximately 17 years), middle-aged (about 41), aged (approximately 59) and long-lived (about 84). Two additional independent replicas of 1 million unique cDNA reads from the same blood draw were analyzed for two donors (one aged 18 to 30 and one aged 80 or older). Donors of different ages were randomly distributed across sequencing lanes to avoid experimental bias. Age-related changes in TCR beta repertoire diversity were measured in the study by deep sequencing normalized with unique cDNA molecular identifiers. The full study reports these points: There was a strong correlation between observed TCR beta diversity and the percentage of naive T cells measured by flow cytometry. Compared with the aged group, more naive CD4+ T cells, fewer expanded clones and increased TCR diversity were shown by the long-lived group, suggesting age selection. As age increased, observed TCR beta diversity per million T cells dropped in a roughly linear way, and a significant reduction was already evident by age approximately 40. Estimates of total diversity based on one million sequenced T cells were considered lower bounds and underestimates. Conclusive comparison of naive and antigen-experienced compartments was prevented by the profiling of bulk unsorted PBMCs. Because the CMV infection status of the donors was unknown, age-related changes in expanded clonotypes may potentially have been confounded.

A note on this clonotype: What this receptor recognizes is not known. Base qualities were left out, and no much larger clone turns up one base away.

The roughly 42 donors, aged about 6 to 95 years, were systemically healthy Caucasian individuals from Russia. Around 10 milliliters of peripheral blood were drawn from each donor into EDTA-treated Vacutainer tubes. Ficoll-Paque density-gradient centrifugation was used to isolate PBMCs, with at least 6.5 million per sample. Total RNA, at least 6 micrograms per sample, was extracted from PBMCs with Trizol reagent. For every donor, flow cytometry on a PBMC aliquot measured the percentage of naive CD45RAhigh/CD27high T cells. Libraries were built with 5' RACE. Sequencer: Illumina HiSeq 2500. The second PCR ran for roughly 7 to 11 cycles and used a J-beta primer mix along with a sample-barcoded 5' primer. Each TCR beta cDNA molecule received a unique molecular identifier from a template-switch 5' adaptor carrying 12 random nucleotides. At least 3 million CDR3-containing paired-end reads were obtained from each sample. The Mint cDNA synthesis kit, primed by a TRBC-specific oligonucleotide, was used to synthesize first-strand cDNA from all RNA. Following uracil-DNA glycosylase treatment, a first 18-cycle PCR with universal primers M1SS and BC2_uni_R was performed on all cDNA. As for the original processing: For normalization, 1 million high-quality reads were randomly selected from each sample, with every read carrying a distinct molecular identifier. Reads with shared molecular identifiers were discarded instead of being binned into consensus sequences. CDR3 identification, clonotype clustering and error correction used MiTCR with a Q25 quality threshold and the strictest error-elimination algorithm. Lower-bound total TCR beta diversity was estimated with a nonparametric unseen species model using Euler transformation. TCRdb redid the processing of the public reads, applying fastp at Q25 and MiXCR, and retained in-frame beta chains. CDR3 protein sequences are deduplicated, and each keeps its most common genes and DNA. The V and J calls were determined by TCRdb, not by the authors. For this sample there are about 280,000 distinct CDR3 sequences; roughly 26% appear just once. The ten most abundant clones make up roughly 30% of the sample.

Sequences SEHNR (CDR1) and FQNEAQ (CDR2) are obtained from the germline V gene (reference sequence). Spanning cysteine to phenylalanine, the CDR3 consists of 14 amino acids. The entry retains the CDR3 DNA only, 42 bases that are in frame from base 1. The junction shows trimming of 4 bases on V and 6 bases on J, plus 16 bases between the germline ends. This sequence uses TRBV7-9 and TRBJ2-7; the D gene remains uncertain. The material sequenced was blood. The source is a woman in her sixties or seventies in good health. The CDR3 corresponds to CASSYRAIGSEQYF. The sequenced DNA: TGTGCCAGCAGCTATAGGGCGATCGGTAGCGAGCAGTACTTC.